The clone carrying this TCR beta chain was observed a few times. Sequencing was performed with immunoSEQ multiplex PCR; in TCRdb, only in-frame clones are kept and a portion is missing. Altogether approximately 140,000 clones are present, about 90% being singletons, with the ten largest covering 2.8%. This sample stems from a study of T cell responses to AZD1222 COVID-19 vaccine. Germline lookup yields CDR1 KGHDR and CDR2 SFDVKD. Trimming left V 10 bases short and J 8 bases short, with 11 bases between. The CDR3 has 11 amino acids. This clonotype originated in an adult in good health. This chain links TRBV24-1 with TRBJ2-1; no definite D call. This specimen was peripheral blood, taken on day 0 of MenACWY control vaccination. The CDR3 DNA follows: TGTGCCACTAGCATAAGGGATGAGCAGTTCTTC. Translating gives CATSIRDEQFF.